The 16 T cell receptor beta chains listed next were all sequenced from one sample in a study of T cell responses to AZD1222 COVID-19 vaccine. Sequencing used immunoSEQ multiplex PCR; TCRdb keeps in-frame clones, though not all of them. In the table there are 110,000 to 150,000 clones, roughly nine tenths of which are singletons. Source: peripheral blood, taken on day 0 of AZD1222 vaccination. The receptors shown here come from an adult in good health.

V and J are TRBV29-1 and TRBJ2-4; 7 bases align to TRBD2. CDR3 length: 12 residues. Trimming took 6 bases from V and 6 from J; bases not matched to a gene: 5. In germline, CDR1 is SQVTM, CDR2 ANQGSEA. DNA of the CDR3: TGCAGCGTGGGGGGGACTGCAAACATTCAGTACTTC. Translating it yields CSVGGTANIQYF.

The rearrangement uses TRBV10-3 and TRBJ1-2; a possible D gene is TRBD1 (5 bases). There are 15 residues in the CDR3. V lost 6 bases and J 2 bases, leaving 16 bases between the germline ends. The germline V gene has CDR1 ENHRY and CDR2 SYGVKD. The CDR3 DNA sequence: TGTGCCATCAGCACCGGGCAGGACACGAACTATGGCTACACCTTC. Translation: CAISTGQDTNYGYTF.

This clone came up once. As DNA, the CDR3 is TGTGCCAGCAGACGTAACTCCTACGAGCAGTACTTC. Amino acids: CASRRNSYEQYF. The rearrangement uses TRBV7-9 and TRBJ2-7; unclear D gene. The V gene lost 6 bases and the J gene lost 0 bases, with 6 bases spanning the gap. Germline values: CDR1 SEHNR, CDR2 FQNEAQ (reference sequence). The CDR3 extends over 12 amino acids.

The chain recombines TRBV7-3 with TRBJ2-5; D gene uncertain. Germline values: CDR1 SGHTA, CDR2 FQGTGA. The CDR3 loop spans 13 amino acids. The ends were cut back, 5 bases at V and 1 base at J, with 8 bases in the middle. The CDR3 loop is CASSGYSQETQYF. For the CDR3, the DNA is TGTGCCAGCAGCGGCTACAGCCAAGAGACCCAGTACTTC.

This chain connects TRBV18 to TRBJ2-7, with D unresolved. The CDR3 covers 13 residues. Between the trimmed V and J ends, which lost 1 base and 5 bases, there was a span of 9 bases. Germline V CDR1 and CDR2: KGHSH, LQKENI. CDR3 sequence: CASSPQGSHEQYF. Written as DNA, the CDR3 is TGTGCCAGCTCACCACAGGGTTCCCACGAGCAGTACTTC.

The chain has TRBV5-6 and TRBJ1-6; TRBD1 aligns across 8 bases. V shed 4 bases and J 9 bases; nucleotides not matched to a gene: 15. This CDR3 region has 17 residues. Germline loops: CDR1 SGHDT, CDR2 YYEEEE. The CDR3 DNA reads as TGTGCCAGCAGCCCAGAGGGGGTCAACAGGGGGAGTTCACCCCTCCACTTT. This translates into CASSPEGVNRGSSPLHF.

This clone was seen once. The rearrangement links TRBV11-3 to TRBJ2-5; D is tentatively TRBD1 or TRBD2 (5 bases each). This CDR3 is built from 13 residues. Germline V gives CDR1 SGHNT, CDR2 YENEEA. V lost 5 bases, J lost 5 bases, and 12 bases lay in between. CDR3 nucleotides: TGTGCCAGCAGCGGGGCGGGTTGGGAGACCCAGTACTTC. Translation: CASSGAGWETQYF.

The CDR3 loop is CASSPYRAQNQETQYF. The CDR3, as DNA: TGTGCCAGCAGTCCCTATAGGGCCCAGAATCAAGAGACCCAGTACTTC. The rearrangement links TRBV27 to TRBJ2-5, with unresolved D. The germline V gene encodes CDR1 MNHEY and CDR2 SMNVEV (reference sequence). Trimming pared 5 bases from V and 2 bases from J, leaving 18 bases between. The CDR3 runs to 16 residues.

V gene TRBV2 combines with J gene TRBJ1-2; 10 bases align to TRBD1. The V and J ends lost 3 bases and 5 bases, in that order; junction bases with no gene match: 3. The germline V gene encodes CDR1 SNHLY and CDR2 FYNNEI. The CDR3 runs to 14 residues. For the CDR3, the DNA is TGTGCCAGCAGTGAGGACAGGGGGGGTTATGGCTACACCTTC. Protein product: CASSEDRGGYGYTF.

For the CDR3, the DNA is TGTGCCAGCAGCCAAGTCGGCCGGGGGGGATATGGCTACACCTTC. Amino acids: CASSQVGRGGYGYTF. This chain connects TRBV4-2 to TRBJ1-2; D is perhaps TRBD1 (5 bases). CDR1 is LGHNA, CDR2 YNFKEQ, per germline. The CDR3 length is 15 residues. The V end lost 1 base, the J end lost 5 bases, and 14 bases lay between the germline ends.

The chain links TRBV27 to TRBJ1-6; a possible D gene is TRBD1 (5 bases). Deletions cut 2 bases from V and 7 bases from J, with 12 bases between. The CDR3 is 15 amino acids. CDR1 MNHEY and CDR2 SMNVEV come from the germline V gene (reference sequence). CDR3 loop: CASSLKAGLNSPLHF. As DNA, the CDR3 is TGTGCCAGCAGTTTAAAGGCAGGGCTAAATTCACCCCTCCACTTT.

This chain links TRBV12-3 or TRBV12-4 with TRBJ1-1, with a tentative D call TRBD1 (5 bases). V was clipped by 2 bases and J by 7 bases, with 11 bases between them. CDR3 length: 13 residues. The chain's CDR3 is CASSLQGPYEAFF. The DNA for the CDR3 is TGTGCCAGCAGTTTACAGGGACCATATGAAGCTTTCTTT.

This chain links TRBV10-3 with TRBJ2-3; 10 nucleotides agree with TRBD2. With 6 bases clipped from V and 5 bases from J, the junction kept 5 bases outside the gene matches. CDR1 and CDR2 from the germline V gene are ENHRY and SYGVKD. The CDR3 contains 14 residues. The CDR3 DNA is TGTGCCATCAGGGAAGCGGGGGGGCAAGATACGCAGTATTTT. Protein product: CAIREAGGQDTQYF.

The V call is TRBV7-8, the J call TRBJ2-7, with a tentative D call TRBD1 (5 bases). CDR1 and CDR2 (germline): SGHVS, FQNEAQ. Between the trimmed V and J ends, which lost 5 bases and 0 bases, there was a span of 11 bases. The CDR3 loop spans 14 amino acids. The CDR3 DNA is TGTGCCAGCAGCACCCGACAGTCCTCCTACGAGCAGTACTTC. Translation gives CASSTRQSSYEQYF.

There are a few counts of this clone. V gene TRBV3-1 (or the pseudogene TRBV3-2) combines with J gene TRBJ1-2; D unresolved. The CDR3 consists of 14 residues. Trimming removed 4 bases at V and 8 bases at J, with 17 bases between. Germline V gives CDR1 LGHDT, CDR2 YNNKEL (reference sequence). The DNA of the CDR3 is TGTGCCAGCAGCCCCCGGGCCCTATCTTTGGGCTACACCTTC. Its protein is CASSPRALSLGYTF.

V and J are TRBV4-3 and TRBJ2-7; TRBD1 is a possible D gene (5 bases). The CDR3 has 15 amino acids. Trimming shortened V by 0 bases and J by 5 bases, and 14 bases separated the two germline ends. CDR1 is LGHNA and CDR2 is YSLEER in the germline V gene. CDR3 sequence: CASSQDQGSKNEQYF. As DNA, the CDR3 is TGCGCCAGCAGCCAAGATCAGGGATCGAAAAACGAGCAGTACTTC.